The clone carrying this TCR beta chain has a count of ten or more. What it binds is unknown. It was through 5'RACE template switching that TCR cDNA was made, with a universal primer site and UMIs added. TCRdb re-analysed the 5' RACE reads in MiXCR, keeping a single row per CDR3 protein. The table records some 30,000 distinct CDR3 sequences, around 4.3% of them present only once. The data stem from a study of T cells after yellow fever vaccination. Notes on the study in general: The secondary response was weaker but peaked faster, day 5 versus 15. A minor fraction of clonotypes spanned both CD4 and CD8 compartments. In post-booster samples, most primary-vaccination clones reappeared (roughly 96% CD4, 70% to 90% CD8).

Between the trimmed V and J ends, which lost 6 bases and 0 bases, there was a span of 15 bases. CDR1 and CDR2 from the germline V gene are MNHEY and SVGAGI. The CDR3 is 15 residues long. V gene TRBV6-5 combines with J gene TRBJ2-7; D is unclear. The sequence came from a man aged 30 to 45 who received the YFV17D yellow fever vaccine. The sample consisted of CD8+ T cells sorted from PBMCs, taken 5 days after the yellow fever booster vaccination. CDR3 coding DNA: TGTGCCAGCAGCTCGTTCCAGATTTTCTCCTACGAGCAGTACTTC. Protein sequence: CASSSFQIFSYEQYF.